These T cell receptor beta chains were read from a single sample in a study of CD8 T cells in Susac syndrome. TCRdb recomputed calls from the immunoSEQ multiplex PCR reads with MiXCR, one row per CDR3 protein. The sample lists about 300,000 distinct CDR3 sequences; over 75% were seen once. Sequencing input: CD8+ T cells from PBMCs. Every receptor here comes from a human donor with multiple sclerosis. The conserved cysteine and the conserved F or W are not part of the CDR3 here. The order of the fields is clone size, V gene, J gene, CDR3 protein. For some rows the clone size is stated as once, few or many, or as a class when expanded; others skip it.

clone size: .
V gene: TRBV14
J gene: TRBJ1-2
CDR3 protein: ASSAAEFTYGYT

clone size: .
V gene: TRBV6-2/TRBV6-3
J gene: TRBJ1-3
CDR3 protein: ASNQWAGNTIY

clone size: .
V gene: TRBV12-2
J gene: TRBJ1-6
CDR3 protein: ASRLVFGTGTNSPLH

clone size: .
V gene: TRBV4-1
J gene: TRBJ1-1
CDR3 protein: ASSQQIGHMNTEAF

clone size: .
V gene: TRBV19
J gene: TRBJ2-5
CDR3 protein: ASSPEGQYETQY

clone size: .
V gene: TRBV11-3
J gene: TRBJ2-3
CDR3 protein: ASSKPGSSTDTQY

clone size: .
V gene: TRBV20-1
J gene: TRBJ2-1
CDR3 protein: SARAAGGYNEQF

clone size: .
V gene: TRBV6-6
J gene: TRBJ1-3
CDR3 protein: ASSSGQLSSGNTIY

clone size: .
V gene: TRBV3-1
J gene: TRBJ2-6
CDR3 protein: ASRAPEPRTGLARANVLT

clone size: .
V gene: TRBV28
J gene: TRBJ2-7
CDR3 protein: ASHPGAGFAEQY

clone size: .
V gene: TRBV7-7
J gene: TRBJ2-1
CDR3 protein: ASSLGGQGAGEQF

clone size: once
V gene: TRBV4-3
J gene: TRBJ2-7
CDR3 protein: ASSQDWGGGTYEQY

clone size: .
V gene: TRBV12-3/TRBV12-4
J gene: TRBJ1-5
CDR3 protein: AISWGRSNQPQH

clone size: .
V gene: TRBV28
J gene: TRBJ2-7
CDR3 protein: ASSLPGTGGMYEQY

clone size: .
V gene: TRBV30
J gene: TRBJ1-4
CDR3 protein: AWSRVEKLF

clone size: .
V gene: TRBV27
J gene: TRBJ2-7
CDR3 protein: ASSLGINYEQY

clone size: .
V gene: TRBV7-9
J gene: TRBJ1-4
CDR3 protein: ASSTPGQQVEKLF

clone size: .
V gene: TRBV27
J gene: TRBJ2-7
CDR3 protein: ASSPNTPGPTYEQY

clone size: .
V gene: TRBV24-1
J gene: TRBJ2-2
CDR3 protein: ATSDLKNTGELF

clone size: once
V gene: TRBV15
J gene: TRBJ2-3
CDR3 protein: ASSPGTSLTYTDTQY

clone size: few
V gene: TRBV6-2/TRBV6-3
J gene: TRBJ2-7
CDR3 protein: ASSYADYEQY

clone size: .
V gene: TRBV7-8
J gene: TRBJ2-1
CDR3 protein: ASSLALAGGPKYNEQF

clone size: .
V gene: TRBV20-1
J gene: TRBJ2-3
CDR3 protein: SARDGGGDADTQY

clone size: .
V gene: TRBV11-2
J gene: TRBJ2-7
CDR3 protein: ASSLTPFDRISYEQY

clone size: once
V gene: TRBV7-2
J gene: TRBJ2-7
CDR3 protein: ASSDTAYEQY